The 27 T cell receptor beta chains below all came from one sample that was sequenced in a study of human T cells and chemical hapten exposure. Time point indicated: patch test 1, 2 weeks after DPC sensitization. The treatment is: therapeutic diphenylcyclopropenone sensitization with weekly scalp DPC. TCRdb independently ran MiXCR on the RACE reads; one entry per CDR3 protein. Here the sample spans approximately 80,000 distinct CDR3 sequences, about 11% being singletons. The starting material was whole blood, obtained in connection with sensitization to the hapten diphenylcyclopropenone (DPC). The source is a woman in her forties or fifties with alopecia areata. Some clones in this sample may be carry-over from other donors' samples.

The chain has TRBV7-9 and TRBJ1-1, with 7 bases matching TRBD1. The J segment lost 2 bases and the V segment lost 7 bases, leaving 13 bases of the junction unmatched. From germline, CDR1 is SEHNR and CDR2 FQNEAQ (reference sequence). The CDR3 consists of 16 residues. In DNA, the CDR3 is TGTGCCAGCACCGCGTTGAACAGGGGCTTTAACACTGAAGCTTTCTTT. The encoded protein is CASTALNRGFNTEAFF.

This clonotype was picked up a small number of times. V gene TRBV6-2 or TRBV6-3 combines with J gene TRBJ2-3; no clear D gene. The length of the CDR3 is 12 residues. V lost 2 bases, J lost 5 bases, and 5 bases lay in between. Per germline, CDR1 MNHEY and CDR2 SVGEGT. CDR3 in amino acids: CASSYLGDTQYF. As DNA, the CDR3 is TGTGCCAGCAGTTACCTTGGAGATACGCAGTATTTT.

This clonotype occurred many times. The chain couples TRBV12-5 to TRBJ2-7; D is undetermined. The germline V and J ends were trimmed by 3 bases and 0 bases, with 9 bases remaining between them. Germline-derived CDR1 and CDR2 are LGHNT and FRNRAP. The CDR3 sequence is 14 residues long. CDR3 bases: TGTGCTAGTGGTTTCGAGCAGGACTCCTACGAGCAGTACTTC. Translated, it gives CASGFEQDSYEQYF. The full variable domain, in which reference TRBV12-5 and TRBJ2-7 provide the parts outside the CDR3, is DARVTQTPRHKVTEMGQEVTMRCQPILGHNTVFWYRQTMMQGLELLAYFRNRAPLDDSGMPKDRFSAEMPDATLATLKIQPSEPRDSAVYFCASGFEQDSYEQYFGPGTRLTVT.

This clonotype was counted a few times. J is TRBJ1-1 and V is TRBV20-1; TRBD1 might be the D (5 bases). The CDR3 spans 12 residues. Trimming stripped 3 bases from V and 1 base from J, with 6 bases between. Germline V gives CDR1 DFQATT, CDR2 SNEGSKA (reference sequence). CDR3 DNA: TGCAGTGCTAGTGGGGGGAACACTGAAGCTTTCTTT. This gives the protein CSASGGNTEAFF.

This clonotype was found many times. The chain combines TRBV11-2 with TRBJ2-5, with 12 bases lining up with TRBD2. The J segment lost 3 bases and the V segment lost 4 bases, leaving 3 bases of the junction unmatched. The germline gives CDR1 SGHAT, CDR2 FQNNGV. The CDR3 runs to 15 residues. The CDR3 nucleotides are TGTGCCAGCAGCTCCCGACTAGCGGGAGAAGAGACCCAGTACTTC. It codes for CASSSRLAGEETQYF.

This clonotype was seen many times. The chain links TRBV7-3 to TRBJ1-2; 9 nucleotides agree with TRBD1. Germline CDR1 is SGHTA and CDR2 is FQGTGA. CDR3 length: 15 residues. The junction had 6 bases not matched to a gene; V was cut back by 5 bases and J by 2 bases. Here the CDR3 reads CASSPQDRGNYGYTF. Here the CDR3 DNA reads TGTGCCAGCAGCCCACAGGACAGGGGCAACTATGGCTACACCTTC.

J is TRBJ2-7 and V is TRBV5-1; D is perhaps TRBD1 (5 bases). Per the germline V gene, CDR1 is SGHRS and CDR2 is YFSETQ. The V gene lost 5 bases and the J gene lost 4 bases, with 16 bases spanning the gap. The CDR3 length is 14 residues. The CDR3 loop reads CASSRAPGSYEQYF. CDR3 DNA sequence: TGCGCCAGCAGTCGTGCACCAGGGTCTTACGAGCAGTACTTC.

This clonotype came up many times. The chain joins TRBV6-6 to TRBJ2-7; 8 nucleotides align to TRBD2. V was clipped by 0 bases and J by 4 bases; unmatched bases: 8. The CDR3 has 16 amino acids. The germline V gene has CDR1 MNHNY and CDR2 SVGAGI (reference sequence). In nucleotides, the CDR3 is TGTGCCAGCAGTTACTCCGGGGGGGCGACAAGTTACGAGCAGTACTTC. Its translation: CASSYSGGATSYEQYF.

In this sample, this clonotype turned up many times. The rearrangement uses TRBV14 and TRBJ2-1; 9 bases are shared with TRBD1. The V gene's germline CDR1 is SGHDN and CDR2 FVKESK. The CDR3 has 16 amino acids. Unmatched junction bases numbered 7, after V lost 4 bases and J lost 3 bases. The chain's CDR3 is CASSPTGTGFYNEQFF. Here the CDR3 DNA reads TGTGCCAGCAGCCCAACCGGGACAGGGTTCTACAATGAGCAGTTCTTC.

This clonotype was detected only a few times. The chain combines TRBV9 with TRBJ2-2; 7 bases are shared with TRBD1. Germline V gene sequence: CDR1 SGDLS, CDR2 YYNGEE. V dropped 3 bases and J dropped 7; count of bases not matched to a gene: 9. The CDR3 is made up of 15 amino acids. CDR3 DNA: TGTGCCAGCAGCGCCAACAGGGGAAGGAGCGGGGAGCTGTTTTTT. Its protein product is CASSANRGRSGELFF.

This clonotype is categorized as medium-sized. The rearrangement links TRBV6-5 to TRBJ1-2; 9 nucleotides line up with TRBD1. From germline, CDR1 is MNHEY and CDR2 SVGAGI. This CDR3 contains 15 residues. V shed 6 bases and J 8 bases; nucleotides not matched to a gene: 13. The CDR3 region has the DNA TGTGCCAGCAGCCTCCTACAGGGGGCGGCTGGAGGCTACACCTTC. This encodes CASSLLQGAAGGYTF.

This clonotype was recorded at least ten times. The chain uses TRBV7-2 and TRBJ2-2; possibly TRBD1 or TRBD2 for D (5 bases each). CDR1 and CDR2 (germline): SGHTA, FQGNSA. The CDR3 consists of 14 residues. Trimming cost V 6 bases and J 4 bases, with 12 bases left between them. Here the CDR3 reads CASRLGRVTGELFF. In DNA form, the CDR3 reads TGTGCCAGCAGACTGGGACGGGTCACCGGGGAGCTGTTTTTT.

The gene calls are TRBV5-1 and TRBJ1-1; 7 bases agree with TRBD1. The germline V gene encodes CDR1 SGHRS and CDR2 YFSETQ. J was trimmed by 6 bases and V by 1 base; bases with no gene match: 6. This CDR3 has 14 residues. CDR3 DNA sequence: TGCGCCAGCAGCTTGTCTAGACAGGGCGCTGAAGCTTTCTTT. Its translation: CASSLSRQGAEAFF.

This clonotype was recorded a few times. The CDR3 DNA reads TGCAGTGCTAGGAAGACCGGGACAGCGGGCGAGCAGTACTTC. Residues: CSARKTGTAGEQYF. The rearrangement joins TRBV20-1 to TRBJ2-7, with D possibly TRBD1 on 7 matching bases. Trimming removed 3 bases at V and 6 bases at J, with 18 bases between. The CDR3 is 14 amino acids. Germline V gene lookup returns CDR1 DFQATT and CDR2 SNEGSKA (reference sequence).

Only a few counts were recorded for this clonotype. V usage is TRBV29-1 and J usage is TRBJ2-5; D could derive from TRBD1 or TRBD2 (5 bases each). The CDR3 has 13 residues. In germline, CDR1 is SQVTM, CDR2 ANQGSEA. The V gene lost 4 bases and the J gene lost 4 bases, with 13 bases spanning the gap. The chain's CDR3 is CSVVLGVLETQYF. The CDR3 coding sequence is TGCAGCGTTGTTCTGGGGGTTTTAGAGACCCAGTACTTC. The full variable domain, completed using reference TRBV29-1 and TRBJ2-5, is SAVISQKPSRDICQRGTSLTIQCQVDSQVTMMFWYRQQPGQSLTLIATANQGSEATYESGFVIDKFPISRPNLTFSTLTVSNMSPEDSSIYLCSVVLGVLETQYFGPGTRLLVL.

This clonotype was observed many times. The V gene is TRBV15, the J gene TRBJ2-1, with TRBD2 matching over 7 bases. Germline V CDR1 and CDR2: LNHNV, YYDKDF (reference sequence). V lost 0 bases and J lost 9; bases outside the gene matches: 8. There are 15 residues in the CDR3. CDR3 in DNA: TGTGCCACCAGCAGAGAGGGCGGGAGCGTAGGTGAGCAGTTCTTC. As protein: CATSREGGSVGEQFF.

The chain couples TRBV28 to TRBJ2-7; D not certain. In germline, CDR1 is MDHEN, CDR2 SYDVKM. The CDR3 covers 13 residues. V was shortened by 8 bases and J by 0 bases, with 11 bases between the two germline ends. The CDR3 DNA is TGTGCCAGCTCACACGGTGGCTCCTACGAGCAGTACTTC. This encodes CASSHGGSYEQYF.

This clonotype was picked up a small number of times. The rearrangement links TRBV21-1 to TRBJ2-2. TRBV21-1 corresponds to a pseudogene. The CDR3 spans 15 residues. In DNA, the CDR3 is TGTGCCAGCAGCAAACATGAGGAGAACACCGGGGAGCTGTTTTTT. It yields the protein CASSKHEENTGELFF.

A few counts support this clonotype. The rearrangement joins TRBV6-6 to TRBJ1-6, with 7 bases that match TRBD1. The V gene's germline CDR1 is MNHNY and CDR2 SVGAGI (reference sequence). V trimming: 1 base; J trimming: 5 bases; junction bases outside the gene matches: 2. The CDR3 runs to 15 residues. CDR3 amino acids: CASSYLGQNNSPLHF. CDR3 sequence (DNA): TGTGCCAGCAGTTACTTGGGACAGAATAATTCACCCCTCCACTTT.

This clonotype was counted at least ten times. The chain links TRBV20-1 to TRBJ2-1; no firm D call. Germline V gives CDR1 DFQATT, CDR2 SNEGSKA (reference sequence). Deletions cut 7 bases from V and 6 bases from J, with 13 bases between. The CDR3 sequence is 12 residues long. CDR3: CSVPVPPNEQFF. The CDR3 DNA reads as TGCAGTGTCCCTGTACCCCCCAATGAGCAGTTCTTC.

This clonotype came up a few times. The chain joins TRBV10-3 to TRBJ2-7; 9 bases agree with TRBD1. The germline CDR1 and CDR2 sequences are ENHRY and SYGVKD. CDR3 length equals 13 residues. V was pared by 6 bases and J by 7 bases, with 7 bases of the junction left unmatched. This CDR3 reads CAIRTTGGGEQYF. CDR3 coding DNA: TGTGCCATCAGAACGACAGGGGGAGGGGAGCAGTACTTC.

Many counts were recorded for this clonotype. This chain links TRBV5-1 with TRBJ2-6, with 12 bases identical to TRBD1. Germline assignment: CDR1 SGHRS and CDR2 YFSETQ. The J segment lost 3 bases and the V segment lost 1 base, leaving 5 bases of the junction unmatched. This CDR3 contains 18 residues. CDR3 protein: CASSLLGQGARGANVLTF. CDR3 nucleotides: TGCGCCAGCAGCTTGCTGGGACAGGGGGCGCGTGGGGCCAACGTCCTGACTTTC.

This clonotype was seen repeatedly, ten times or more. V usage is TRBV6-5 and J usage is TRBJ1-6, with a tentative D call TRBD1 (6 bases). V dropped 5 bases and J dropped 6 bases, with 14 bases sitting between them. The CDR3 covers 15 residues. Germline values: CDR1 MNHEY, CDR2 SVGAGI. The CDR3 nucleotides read TGTGCCAGCAGTCAAGGACAGCTCCTTAATTCACCCCTCCACTTT. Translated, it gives CASSQGQLLNSPLHF.

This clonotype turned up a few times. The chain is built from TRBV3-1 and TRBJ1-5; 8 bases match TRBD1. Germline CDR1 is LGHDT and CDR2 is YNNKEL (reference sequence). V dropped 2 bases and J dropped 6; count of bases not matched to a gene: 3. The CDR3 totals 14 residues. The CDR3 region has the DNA TGTGCCAGCAGCCAAAGGACAGGGTCTCAGCCCCAGCATTTT. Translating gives CASSQRTGSQPQHF.

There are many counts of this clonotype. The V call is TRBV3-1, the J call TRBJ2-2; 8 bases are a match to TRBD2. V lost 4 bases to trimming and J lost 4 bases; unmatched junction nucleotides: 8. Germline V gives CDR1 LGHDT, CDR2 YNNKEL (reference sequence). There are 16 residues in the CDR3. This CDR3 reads CASSRETGGSTGELFF. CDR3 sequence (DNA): TGTGCCAGCAGCCGAGAGACGGGAGGGTCCACCGGGGAGCTGTTTTTT.

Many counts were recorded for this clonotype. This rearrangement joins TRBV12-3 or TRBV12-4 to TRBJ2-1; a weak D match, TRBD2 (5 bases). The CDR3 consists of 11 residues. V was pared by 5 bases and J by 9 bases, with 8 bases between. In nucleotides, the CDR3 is TGTGCCAGCAGTGACGGAGGTGAGCAGTTCTTC. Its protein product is CASSDGGEQFF.

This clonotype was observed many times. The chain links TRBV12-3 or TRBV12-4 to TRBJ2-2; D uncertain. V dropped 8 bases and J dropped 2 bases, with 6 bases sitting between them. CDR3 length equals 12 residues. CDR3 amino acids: CASGYNTGELFF. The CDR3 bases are TGTGCCAGCGGCTATAACACCGGGGAGCTGTTTTTT.